Described below is a single T cell receptor (beta chain) sequence and its context. Its antigen is not known. Each cDNA got a UMI-containing oligo ligated at its 3' end. The first PCR ran approximately 4 cycles with an equimolar RC1.1 and RC1.2 beta primer mix. TCRdb processed the UMI-ligation and nested PCR reads anew with MiXCR; each CDR3 protein has one entry. The data contain tens of thousands of distinct CDR3 sequences, 9% to 15% of them singletons. CDR3 size: 16 residues. V dropped 4 bases and J dropped 3; count of bases not matched to a gene: 11. Germline CDR1 and CDR2: MNHEY and SMNVEV (reference sequence). The data were taken from a study of quantifying T cell responses using KT2 cells. Study information: TCR alpha and beta constant-region primers primed reverse transcription of RNA. The T4 ligation step was estimated to exceed 8.5% efficiency under optimum conditions. Study results and caveats: Counts of KT2 alpha and beta sequences rose linearly with the number of KT2 cells added.

KT2, a clone with a known TCR, was spiked into unfractionated PBMC. The sample consisted of PBMCs spiked with cells of the T cell clone KT2. The sequence came from a human donor. The rearrangement links TRBV27 to TRBJ1-2; 7 nucleotides align to TRBD1. The CDR3 sequence: CASSSSTGTDDYGYTF. In DNA form, the CDR3 reads TGTGCCAGCAGTTCTTCAACCGGGACAGATGACTATGGCTACACCTTC.